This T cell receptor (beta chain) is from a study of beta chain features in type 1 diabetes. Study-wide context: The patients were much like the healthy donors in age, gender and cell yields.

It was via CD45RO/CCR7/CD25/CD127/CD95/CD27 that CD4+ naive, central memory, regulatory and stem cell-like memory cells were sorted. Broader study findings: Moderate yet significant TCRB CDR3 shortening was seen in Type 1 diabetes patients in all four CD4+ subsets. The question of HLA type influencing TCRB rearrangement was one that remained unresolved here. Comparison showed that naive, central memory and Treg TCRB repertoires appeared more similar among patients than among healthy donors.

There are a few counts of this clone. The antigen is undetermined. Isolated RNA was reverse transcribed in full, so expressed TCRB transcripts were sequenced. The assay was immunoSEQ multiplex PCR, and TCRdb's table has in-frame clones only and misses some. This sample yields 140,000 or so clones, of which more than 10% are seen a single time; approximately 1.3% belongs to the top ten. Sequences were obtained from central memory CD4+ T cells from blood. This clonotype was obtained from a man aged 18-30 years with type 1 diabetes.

The DNA for the CDR3 is TGTGCCATCAGTGAGAAAGGAATGACCGGGGCCAACGTCCTGACTTTC. Translating it yields CAISEKGMTGANVLTF. This rearrangement joins TRBV10-3 to TRBJ2-6; D is undetermined. CDR1 is ENHRY, CDR2 SYGVKD, per germline. V lost 2 bases to trimming and J lost 4 bases, with 12 bases between them. This CDR3 spans 16 amino acids.